Detailed here is one T cell receptor (beta chain). The data are from a study of cytomegalovirus exposure and HLA in healthy donors. Germline-derived CDR1 and CDR2 are MNHEY and SMNVEV (reference sequence). V was shortened by 5 bases and J by 5 bases, with 16 bases between the two germline ends. CDR3 length equals 15 residues. Researchers ran the PCR with 60 Vbeta and 13 Jbeta primers. Clones were read by immunoSEQ multiplex PCR, and TCRdb kept only the in-frame ones, dropping some. The table includes some 130,000 clones, around 77% detected once. The rearrangement joins TRBV27 to TRBJ2-1, with a possible D match to TRBD1 (6 bases). This sequence originates from a man aged 30 to 45 in good health. Sequencing used PBMCs. The CDR3 sequence: CASSRNRDTNNEQFF. The CDR3 DNA sequence: TGTGCCAGCAGTAGGAACCGGGACACCAACAATGAGCAGTTCTTC.